The source of this T cell receptor (beta chain) is a study of Tregs in tolerant kidney transplant recipients (dated by TCRdb to between 2018 and 2021). Study-level background: The transplants used related donors with nonmyeloablative bone marrow transplantation, and mixed chimerism in the human trials was transient. Before combined kidney and bone marrow transplantation, this study identified donor-specific regulatory T cells using TCRbeta sequencing and then followed those same cells after transplant. What the work shows at the level of the full study, not this receptor alone: Expanding Tregs with activated donor B cells appeared to identify the most biologically relevant and donor-specific TCRbeta repertoire. Because only a small number of patients were included, the study had limitations, and the results will need to be validated in larger populations as well as under other immunosuppression protocols. Biological reproducibility was not directly addressed, though technical replication error appeared minimal. For some patients, the PCR primers changed as time went on, which meant samples from those patients could not be compared with one another at the nucleotide level. Donor-specific Treg expansion was found to exceed global Treg expansion in tolerant patients, suggesting antigen-driven rather than nonspecific expansion.

In regard to this clone: The specificity of this receptor is unknown. The input lacks base qualities; no much larger clone sits a single base away.

From the cysteine up to the phenylalanine, the CDR3 has a length of 15 residues. Of all the DNA, just the CDR3 is kept, 45 bases in frame from base 1. Trimming takes 2 bases off V and 3 bases off J; junction bases not matched to a gene: 3. From a lookup of the germline V gene, CDR1 and CDR2 are MDHEN and SYDVKM. The sample's time point, from its label and the paper: blood sample drawn before combined kidney and bone marrow transplant. Thawed PBMCs were FACS-sorted into unstimulated Tregs (CD4+CD25+CD127-), CD4+ non-Tregs (CD4+CD25-), CD4 cells and CD8 cells. The patients were a few recipients of combined kidney and bone marrow transplants from the ITN036ST trial, and samples were available only for these trial subjects. Healthy control blood was processed to PBMCs with a Ficoll density gradient and then cryopreserved, whereas patient PBMCs were collected both before and after transplant. Genomic DNA was extracted from sorted cells with the QIAGEN DNeasy Blood and Tissue Kit for TCRbeta CDR3 sequencing. Through immunoSEQ, high-throughput TCRbeta CDR3 sequencing was done commercially, including PCR amplification with internal controls and bias correction. As for the original processing: Unique productive TCRbeta sequences were defined by CDR3 nucleotide sequence where primers matched, and otherwise by CDR3 amino acid sequence together with Vbeta and Jbeta genes. Sorting error was corrected by removing sequences shared between sorted populations at a frequency ratio of 2:1 or less, and the remaining shared sequences were assigned to the higher population. Donor-reactive sequences were defined as at least 5-fold expanded in CFSE-low cells versus unstimulated cells, with frequency of at least 0.01% in CFSE-low cells. Jensen-Shannon divergence, calculated on the top 100 TCRbeta sequences ranked by frequency, was used to quantify repertoire divergence. When a sample had multiple sequencing runs, each run was corrected for sorting error separately and the runs were then pooled. TCRdb re-hosts the immuneACCESS table, in-frame sequences only. Its copies lack some clones; in the studies checked, an unresolved V gene accounts for under half of them, and the cause for the rest is not known. The D gene and trimming were derived from the DNA, and the V and J assignments and clone size from that table. The sample contains about 60,000 clones, roughly 92% of them found a single time. Jointly, the top ten make up roughly 11% of the sample.

This sequence originates from a human donor who received a combined kidney and bone marrow transplant. The chain is assembled from TRBV28 and TRBJ1-5; 8 central bases correspond to TRBD1. The sequencing here drew on CD8+ T cells from blood, taken before the transplant. The sequence in DNA is TGTGCCAGCAGTTTACAGGGGGCTTTCAATCAGCCCCAGCATTTT. It encodes CASSLQGAFNQPQHF.